The rows below give T cell receptor beta chains drawn from one sample of a study of human T cells and chemical hapten exposure. Each CDR3 protein is one row after TCRdb ran MiXCR on the RACE reads. The sample has under 400,000 distinct CDR3 sequences; 5% to 6.5% are singletons. Material: whole blood, obtained in connection with sensitization to the hapten diphenylcyclopropenone (DPC). These receptor sequences come from a woman aged 45-65 years with alopecia areata. Some clones in this sample may be carry-over from other donors' samples. Both conserved end residues are part of each CDR3.

J: TRBJ2-7
V: TRBV7-2
CDR3: CASSLGDSLLSLHF

J: TRBJ2-7
V: TRBV20-1
CDR3: CSARTGPYEQYF

J: TRBJ1-5
V: TRBV18
CDR3: CASSPPGKPQHF

J: TRBJ2-3
V: TRBV29-1
CDR3: CSLPAGATDTQYF

J: TRBJ1-2
V: TRBV6-6
CDR3: CASSYQTVNYGYTF

J: TRBJ1-5
V: TRBV30
CDR3: CAWSVAGRGPLGQPQHF

J: TRBJ2-2
V: TRBV3-1
CDR3: CASTPGGDTGELFF

J: TRBJ2-3
V: TRBV6-5
CDR3: CASRRLALQGTDTQYF

J: TRBJ1-1
V: TRBV7-6
CDR3: CASSTNGNTEAFF

J: TRBJ2-1
V: TRBV29-1
CDR3: CNTGTSGRNEQFF

J: TRBJ2-1
V: TRBV9
CDR3: CASSGSGTSGRAGHEQFF

J: TRBJ1-3
V: TRBV10-2
CDR3: CASSVVGGNLPNSGNTIYF

J: TRBJ2-2
V: TRBV21-1
CDR3: CASSKEGTGGLHGGELFF

J: TRBJ1-1
V: TRBV7-9
CDR3: CASSLQPGGAAFF

J: TRBJ2-7
V: TRBV7-2
CDR3: CASSPSRDRGRYEQYF

J: TRBJ2-5
V: TRBV29-1
CDR3: CSVLGVETQYF

J: TRBJ2-3
V: TRBV20-1
CDR3: CSAGQALSTDTQYF

J: TRBJ1-3
V: TRBV3-1
CDR3: CASSQRTGGGTGNTIYF

J: TRBJ1-6
V: TRBV15
CDR3: CATSSKTESPLHF

J: TRBJ1-5
V: TRBV19
CDR3: CASSAGLDQPQHF

J: TRBJ1-4
V: TRBV5-4
CDR3: CASSLWGYNEKLFF

J: TRBJ2-6
V: TRBV12-3/TRBV12-4
CDR3: CASSDPRSGSGANVLTF

J: TRBJ2-7
V: TRBV25-1
CDR3: CASSIGSLYEQYF

J: TRBJ1-4
V: TRBV6-5
CDR3: CASSSSTSFNEKLFF

J: TRBJ1-5
V: TRBV7-9
CDR3: CASIRSSNQPQHF

J: TRBJ1-6
V: TRBV11-2
CDR3: CASSQLQGTLHF

J: TRBJ2-2
V: TRBV7-9
CDR3: CASSFGGSGGTGELFF

J: TRBJ2-5
V: TRBV20-1
CDR3: CSARMTGQETQYF

J: TRBJ2-3
V: TRBV9
CDR3: CASSVSGTLADTQYF

J: TRBJ2-1
V: TRBV7-2
CDR3: CASSLDKAAYNEQFF

J: TRBJ2-3
V: TRBV7-9
CDR3: CASSRTGDIGTDTQYF

J: TRBJ1-1
V: TRBV6-2/TRBV6-3
CDR3: CASSYRGLNTEAFF

J: TRBJ1-1
V: TRBV3-1
CDR3: CASSQEGGRRGTEAFF

J: TRBJ2-7
V: TRBV29-1
CDR3: CSVVSGSYEQYF

J: TRBJ1-1
V: TRBV27
CDR3: CASREGVNTEAFF

J: TRBJ2-3
V: TRBV20-1
CDR3: CSARDREGTDTQYF

J: TRBJ1-5
V: TRBV4-1
CDR3: CASSQESNQPQHF

J: TRBJ2-2
V: TRBV9
CDR3: CASSPRKGADTGELFF

J: TRBJ2-5
V: TRBV9
CDR3: CASSNTGTGGETQYF

J: TRBJ1-5
V: TRBV4-2
CDR3: CASSQVGTSSNQPQHF

J: TRBJ2-7
V: TRBV6-5
CDR3: CASSYSGSGSPYEQYF

J: TRBJ2-3
V: TRBV20-1
CDR3: CSAPLSNRDTQYF

J: TRBJ1-2
V: TRBV20-1
CDR3: CSARGTGLGYGYTF

J: TRBJ1-6
V: TRBV10-3
CDR3: CAISESLSNSPLHF

J: TRBJ2-3
V: TRBV12-3/TRBV12-4
CDR3: CASRTDGGTDTQYF

J: TRBJ2-1
V: TRBV6-5
CDR3: CASTSGGSSYNEQFF

J: TRBJ2-4
V: TRBV9
CDR3: CARGKDRLAKNIQYF

J: TRBJ1-1
V: TRBV6-5
CDR3: CASSRQGAMNTEAFF

J: TRBJ2-3
V: TRBV4-2
CDR3: CASSQDGTSGRTDTQYF

J: TRBJ2-3
V: TRBV2
CDR3: CASIAWSGDYTDTQYF

J: TRBJ1-6
V: TRBV20-1
CDR3: CSARDPPGNNSPLHF

J: TRBJ1-1
V: TRBV20-1
CDR3: CSAPPRSTEAFF

J: TRBJ2-5
V: TRBV5-1
CDR3: CASSHGTDKETQYF

J: TRBJ1-2
V: TRBV27
CDR3: CASSFGTGVGYTF

J: TRBJ2-2
V: TRBV14
CDR3: CASSLMRGGELFF

J: TRBJ2-7
V: TRBV5-1
CDR3: CASSLTGTESYEQYF

J: TRBJ2-7
V: TRBV2
CDR3: CASMKGSTYEQYF